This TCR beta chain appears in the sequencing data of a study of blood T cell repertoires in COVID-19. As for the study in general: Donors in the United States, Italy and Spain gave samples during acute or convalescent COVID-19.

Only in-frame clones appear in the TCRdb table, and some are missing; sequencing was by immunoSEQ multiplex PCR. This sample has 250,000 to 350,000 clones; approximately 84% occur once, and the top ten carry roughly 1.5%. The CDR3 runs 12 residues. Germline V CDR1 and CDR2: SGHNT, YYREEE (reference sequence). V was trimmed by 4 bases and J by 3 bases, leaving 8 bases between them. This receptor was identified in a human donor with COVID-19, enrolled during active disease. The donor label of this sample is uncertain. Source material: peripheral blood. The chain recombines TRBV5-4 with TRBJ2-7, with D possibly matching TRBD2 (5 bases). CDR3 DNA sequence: TGTGCCAGCAGCCTACTAGACTACGAGCAGTACTTC. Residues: CASSLLDYEQYF.